Described below is a single TCR beta chain sequence and its context. The antigen remains unidentified. These data come from a study of Ad26.COV2.S vaccination and SARS-CoV-2 variants. Method: immunoSEQ multiplex PCR; TCRdb's copy keeps in-frame clones and lacks some. The sample records roughly 380,000 clones, around 92% being singletons. Findings and caveats of the study: The authors reported substantial breadth in spike-specific CD8+ and CD4+ T cell responses after vaccination. Vaccinees displayed broader spike-specific TCR repertoires than placebo recipients. In TCR breadth and depth analyses, total T cell responses may have been underestimated.

V dropped 3 bases and J dropped 9 bases, with 9 bases sitting between them. The CDR3 has 12 amino acids. Per the germline V gene, CDR1 is SGHVS and CDR2 is FQNEAQ. The chain couples TRBV7-8 to TRBJ2-1, with D perhaps matching TRBD2 (5 bases). Sequenced material: peripheral blood, taken after recovery from COVID-19. The sequence came from a human donor who had recovered from COVID-19. DNA of the CDR3: TGTGCCAGCAGCTTGGCGAGCGGTGAGCAGTTCTTC. Translated: CASSLASGEQFF.